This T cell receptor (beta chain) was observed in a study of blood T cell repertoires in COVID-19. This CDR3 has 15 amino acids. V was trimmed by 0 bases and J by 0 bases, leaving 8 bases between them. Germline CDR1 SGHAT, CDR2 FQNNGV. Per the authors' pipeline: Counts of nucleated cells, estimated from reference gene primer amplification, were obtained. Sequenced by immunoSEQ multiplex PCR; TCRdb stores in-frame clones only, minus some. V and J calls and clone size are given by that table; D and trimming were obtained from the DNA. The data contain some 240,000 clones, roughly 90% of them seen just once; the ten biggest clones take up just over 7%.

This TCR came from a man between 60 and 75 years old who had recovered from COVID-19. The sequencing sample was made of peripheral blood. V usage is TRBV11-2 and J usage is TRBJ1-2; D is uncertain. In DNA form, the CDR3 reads TGTGCCAGCAGCTTAGAGGCGGAGGCTAACTATGGCTACACCTTC. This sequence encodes CASSLEAEANYGYTF.